The 27 T cell receptor beta chains below come from one sample, sequenced in a study of shared clonotypes between healthy human individuals. Libraries were prepared by immunoSEQ multiplex PCR; TCRdb keeps only in-frame clonotypes and omits some of them. The sample records about 2,500,000 clones, 85% to 95% being singletons. The sample consisted of naive CD4+ T cells sorted from blood. As for subset: CD45RA+ positively selected. All receptors derive from a man between 18 and 29 years old in good health.

The chain uses TRBV10-3 and TRBJ1-5; D gene ambiguous. This CDR3 has 14 residues. CDR1 and CDR2 from the germline V gene are ENHRY and SYGVKD. V lost 3 bases and J lost 0, with 6 bases in between. The CDR3 DNA reads as TGTGCCATCAGTGACCCAGTTAGCAATCAGCCCCAGCATTTT. Translating gives CAISDPVSNQPQHF.

The chain recombines TRBV5-4 with TRBJ1-1; 8 nucleotides match TRBD1. This CDR3 spans 16 amino acids. The V gene end was trimmed by 3 bases and the J gene end by 5 bases; junction bases not matched to a gene: 12. CDR1 is SGHNT, CDR2 YYREEE, per germline (reference sequence). CDR3 sequence reads: CASSSGQAASWTEAFF. The CDR3 DNA is TGTGCCAGCAGCTCGGGACAGGCCGCCTCATGGACTGAAGCTTTCTTT.

J is TRBJ1-3 and V is TRBV5-6; D not resolved. This CDR3 is built from 12 residues. Trimming cost V 3 bases and J 9 bases, with 10 bases left between them. Germline V CDR1 and CDR2: SGHDT, YYEEEE. CDR3 coding DNA: TGTGCCAGCAGCTCTCCTATGAGCACCATATATTTT. Protein sequence: CASSSPMSTIYF.

The chain couples TRBV9 to TRBJ2-1; no definite D call. V shed 2 bases and J shed 5 bases, with 11 bases lying between them. In germline, CDR1 is SGDLS, CDR2 YYNGEE. The CDR3 is 14 residues long. CDR3 protein: CASSVLGSNNEQFF. The CDR3 bases are TGTGCCAGCAGCGTGTTGGGGTCGAACAATGAGCAGTTCTTC.

The chain carries TRBV6-6 and TRBJ1-3; a weak D match, TRBD1 (5 bases). The germline V gene has CDR1 MNHNY and CDR2 SVGAGI (reference sequence). The V end was cut by 8 bases, the J end by 7 bases, with 9 bases between. This CDR3 comprises 11 residues. The CDR3 protein is CASSEGNTIYF. The CDR3 DNA follows: TGTGCCAGCTCGGAGGGGAACACCATATATTTT.

The chain carries TRBV15 and TRBJ2-1, with a weak D call TRBD1 (6 bases). V was pared by 0 bases and J by 9 bases, with 12 bases between. Germline V gives CDR1 LNHNV, CDR2 YYDKDF (reference sequence). The length of the CDR3 is 14 residues. The CDR3 region has the DNA TGTGCCACCAGCAGAGATTTGCAGGGGTCTGAGCAGTTCTTC. The encoded protein is CATSRDLQGSEQFF.

The chain carries TRBV2 and TRBJ1-1, with D possibly TRBD1 on 5 matching bases. Between the trimmed V and J ends, which lost 2 bases and 5 bases, there was a span of 9 bases. CDR1 is SNHLY, CDR2 FYNNEI, per germline. CDR3 size: 13 residues. DNA for the CDR3: TGTGCCAGCAGTGAACAGGGTGCAACTGAAGCTTTCTTT. It encodes CASSEQGATEAFF. The complete variable domain, with remaining parts taken from reference TRBV2 and TRBJ1-1, reads EPEVTQTPSHQVTQMGQEVILRCVPISNHLYFYWYRQILGQKVEFLVSFYNNEISEKSEIFDDQFSVERPDGSNFTLKIRSTKLEDSAMYFCASSEQGATEAFFGQGTRLTVV.

The chain uses TRBV10-3 and TRBJ1-2; unclear D gene. Germline V gene lookup returns CDR1 ENHRY and CDR2 SYGVKD. Trimming removed 8 bases at V and 0 bases at J, with 19 bases between. The CDR3 consists of 16 residues. The CDR3 reads CAIPTGTINSNYGYTF. In nucleotides, the CDR3 is TGTGCCATCCCAACCGGAACGATTAATTCTAACTATGGCTACACCTTC.

The chain couples TRBV15 to TRBJ2-3; 13 positions match TRBD2. This CDR3 is built from 18 residues. The V segment lost 1 base and the J segment 0 bases; nucleotides outside the gene matches: 4. Germline assignment: CDR1 LNHNV and CDR2 YYDKDF (reference sequence). CDR3 region: CATSRGLAGGPSTDTQYF. The CDR3 DNA sequence: TGTGCCACCAGCAGAGGACTAGCGGGGGGACCTAGCACAGATACGCAGTATTTT.

V usage is TRBV7-2 and J usage is TRBJ1-2; possibly TRBD1 for D (5 bases). In germline, CDR1 is SGHTA, CDR2 FQGNSA. V was trimmed by 7 bases and J by 4 bases, leaving 19 bases between them. The CDR3 is 15 residues long. In DNA form, the CDR3 reads TGTGCCAGCACCACACCAATGGGGGTTCTCTATGGCTACACCTTC. Its translation is CASTTPMGVLYGYTF.

The chain carries TRBV10-1 and TRBJ1-1; D is uncertain. The CDR3 runs to 14 residues. CDR1 is WNHNN, CDR2 SYGVQD, per germline (reference sequence). V lost 2 bases to trimming and J lost 8 bases, with 15 bases between them. The CDR3 is CASSENSQVGEAFF. The CDR3 DNA sequence: TGCGCCAGCAGTGAGAACAGTCAAGTTGGCGAAGCTTTCTTT.

V gene TRBV7-6 combines with J gene TRBJ2-2, with D perhaps matching TRBD1 (6 bases). The CDR3 has 16 amino acids. The germline V and J ends were trimmed by 1 base and 4 bases, with 13 bases remaining between them. The germline V gene has CDR1 SGHVS and CDR2 FNYEAQ. CDR3 sequence reads: CASSLDQGLGTGELFF. The DNA of the CDR3 is TGTGCCAGCAGCTTAGATCAGGGGCTGGGCACCGGGGAGCTGTTTTTT.

The V call is TRBV7-8, the J call TRBJ2-7; tentative D call: TRBD2 (5 bases). Looked up from germline, CDR1 is SGHVS and CDR2 is FQNEAQ. The V end was cut by 7 bases, the J end by 3 bases, with 19 bases between. The CDR3 runs to 15 residues. The DNA of the CDR3 is TGTGCCAGCACCCAACTCCCGGGAACCGTCTACGAGCAGTACTTC. Translated: CASTQLPGTVYEQYF.

The rearrangement links TRBV5-1 to TRBJ2-3; D is possibly TRBD2 (7 bases). Germline V lookup: CDR1 SGHRS, CDR2 YFSETQ. The CDR3 spans 16 residues. Trimming took off 0 bases at V and 1 base at J, with 12 bases between the two ends. For the CDR3, the DNA is TGCGCCAGCAGCTTGGTCGGCGGGGGCCGCACAGATACGCAGTATTTT. Translating gives CASSLVGGGRTDTQYF. The variable domain in full, with the rest retrieved from reference TRBV5-1 and TRBJ2-3, is KAGVTQTPRYLIKTRGQQVTLSCSPISGHRSVSWYQQTPGQGLQFLFEYFSETQRNKGNFPGRFSGRQFSNSRSEMNVSTLELGDSALYLCASSLVGGGRTDTQYFGPGTRLTVL.

The J gene is TRBJ1-1, the V gene TRBV6-1; possibly TRBD1 for D (5 bases). CDR3 length equals 16 residues. CDR1 is MNHNS, CDR2 SASEGT, per germline. With 1 base removed from V and 1 base from J, the gap between germline ends came to 13 bases. The CDR3 spells CASSEERGLWNTEAFF. The CDR3 DNA reads as TGTGCCAGCAGTGAAGAAAGGGGCCTATGGAACACTGAAGCTTTCTTT.

This chain uses TRBV5-1 with TRBJ1-2; no firm D call. CDR1 and CDR2 (germline): SGHRS, YFSETQ. The V end lost 4 bases, the J end lost 2 bases, and 15 bases lay between the germline ends. CDR3 size: 15 residues. This CDR3 reads CASSPGGSVNYGYTF. DNA for the CDR3: TGCGCCAGCAGCCCGGGAGGGTCGGTCAACTATGGCTACACCTTC.

The chain is built from TRBV6-5 and TRBJ2-5, with TRBD1 identical over 8 bases. This CDR3 comprises 16 residues. V shed 0 bases and J 5 bases; nucleotides not matched to a gene: 8. The germline V gene encodes CDR1 MNHEY and CDR2 SVGAGI. The CDR3 here is CASSYSIQGQGETQYF. The CDR3 DNA follows: TGTGCCAGCAGTTACTCGATACAAGGACAGGGTGAGACCCAGTACTTC.

V is TRBV25-1 and J is TRBJ2-2; no clear D. Germline CDR1 and CDR2: MGHDK and SYGVNS. V shed 8 bases and J shed 4 bases, with 11 bases lying between them. The length of the CDR3 is 13 residues. CDR3 sequence (DNA): TGTGCCAGCCCGCCGACAACCACCGGGGAGCTGTTTTTT. The encoded protein is CASPPTTTGELFF.

The chain links TRBV15 to TRBJ1-5, with D maybe TRBD1 (5 bases). The CDR3 has 15 residues. Per germline, CDR1 LNHNV and CDR2 YYDKDF (reference sequence). Trimming pared 0 bases from V and 3 bases from J, leaving 9 bases between. The CDR3: CATSRDGRDNQPQHF. DNA of the CDR3: TGTGCCACCAGCAGAGATGGCAGGGACAATCAGCCCCAGCATTTT.

V gene TRBV18 combines with J gene TRBJ1-1, with no clear D. Germline V gene lookup returns CDR1 KGHSH and CDR2 LQKENI. V lost 1 base and J lost 3, with 9 bases in between. CDR3 length: 14 residues. CDR3 sequence reads: CASSPLVRDTEAFF. The CDR3 coding sequence is TGTGCCAGCTCACCACTAGTGAGAGACACTGAAGCTTTCTTT.

This sequence joins TRBV5-4 and TRBJ1-2, with D possibly matching TRBD1 (5 bases). Trimming took off 0 bases at V and 8 bases at J, with 17 bases between the two ends. The CDR3 length is 15 residues. From germline, CDR1 is SGHNT and CDR2 YYREEE (reference sequence). The chain's CDR3 is CASSLDVGGQGGYTF. Written as DNA, the CDR3 is TGTGCCAGCAGCTTGGACGTTGGGGGTCAGGGAGGCTACACCTTC.

This chain links TRBV11-1 with TRBJ2-7; unclear D gene. Germline V lookup: CDR1 SGHAT, CDR2 FQDESV (reference sequence). The CDR3 runs 12 residues. Trimming stripped 1 base from V and 10 bases from J, with 11 bases between. The CDR3 loop is CASSLGDPLQYF. Here the CDR3 DNA reads TGTGCCAGCAGCTTAGGAGACCCACTTCAGTACTTC. Full variable domain (remainder filled in from reference TRBV11-1 and TRBJ2-7): EAEVAQSPRYKITEKSQAVAFWCDPISGHATLYWYRQILGQGPELLVQFQDESVVDDSQLPKDRFSAERLKGVDSTLKIQPAELGDSAMYLCASSLGDPLQYFGPGTRLTVT.

On this clone: Different DNA sequences within this sample yield the same CDR3. The chain joins TRBV2 to TRBJ1-1; D call uncertain. Trimming shortened V by 6 bases and J by 1 base, and 6 bases separated the two germline ends. CDR1 is SNHLY, CDR2 FYNNEI, per germline. The CDR3 is 12 residues long. The DNA of the CDR3 is TGTGCCAGCAGCTGGGGGAACACTGAAGCTTTCTTT. Translated, it gives CASSWGNTEAFF.

For this clone: This sample also contains other DNA sequences that code for the same CDR3. The chain uses TRBV10-3 and TRBJ1-1, with D possibly being TRBD1 (5 bases). Germline V CDR1 and CDR2: ENHRY, SYGVKD. V lost 3 bases, J lost 5 bases, and 7 bases lay in between. This CDR3 spans 12 amino acids. CDR3 in amino acids: CAISDSGTEAFF. The CDR3 bases are TGTGCCATCAGTGATTCAGGGACTGAAGCTTTCTTT.

The chain recombines TRBV28 with TRBJ1-2; D remains ambiguous. Germline loops: CDR1 MDHEN, CDR2 SYDVKM. The CDR3 contains 15 residues. The V end lost 3 bases, the J end lost 2 bases, and 13 bases lay between the germline ends. CDR3 residues: CASSLPATLNYGYTF. The CDR3 DNA sequence: TGTGCCAGCAGTTTGCCCGCTACCTTAAACTATGGCTACACCTTC.

J is TRBJ2-1 and V is TRBV9; D is unclear. CDR1 is SGDLS and CDR2 is YYNGEE in the germline V gene. V gave up 4 bases and J gave up 6 bases, with 17 bases separating them. CDR3 length equals 15 residues. The CDR3 is CASSPGSGPFNEQFF. The DNA for the CDR3 is TGTGCCAGCAGCCCAGGTTCAGGCCCCTTCAATGAGCAGTTCTTC. Full variable domain (rest looked up from reference TRBV9 and TRBJ2-1): DSGVTQTPKHLITATGQRVTLRCSPRSGDLSVYWYQQSLDQGLQFLIQYYNGEERAKGNILERFSAQQFPDLHSELNLSSLELGDSALYFCASSPGSGPFNEQFFGPGTRLTVL.

The rearrangement uses TRBV5-1 and TRBJ2-1; the D is unclear. Trimming took 0 bases from V and 2 from J, leaving 9 bases between them. From germline, CDR1 is SGHRS and CDR2 YFSETQ. The CDR3 length is 15 residues. CDR3 bases: TGCGCCAGCAGCTTGGTTTCAGAGACCTACAATGAGCAGTTCTTC. Translating it yields CASSLVSETYNEQFF.